What follows describes a single TCR beta chain. These data are taken from a study of blood T cell repertoires in COVID-19. The wider study: Sites across the United States, Italy and Spain contributed samples from acute and convalescent COVID-19. T cells, B-cell-depleted T cells, or PBMCs provided the cDNA or gDNA that served as material.

Original handling: It was from reference gene primer amplification that nucleated cell counts were estimated. The data were produced by immunoSEQ multiplex PCR, yet TCRdb's version contains in-frame clones alone and is incomplete. D and trimming come from the DNA, and the V and J calls and clone size come from that table. The table shows about 240,000 clones, with about 82% occurring only once. Germline V gene data show CDR1 as DFQATT and CDR2 as SNEGSKA (reference sequence). V dropped 3 bases and J dropped 10 bases, with 9 bases sitting between them. This CDR3 is 10 amino acids long. The V gene is TRBV20-1, the J gene TRBJ1-2; maybe TRBD1 (6 bases). The sequenced sample consisted of peripheral blood. The receptor's source is a man older than 75 with acute or convalescent COVID-19. The CDR3 DNA follows: TGCAGTGCTAGTAGGACAGACTACACCTTC. It is translated as CSASRTDYTF.